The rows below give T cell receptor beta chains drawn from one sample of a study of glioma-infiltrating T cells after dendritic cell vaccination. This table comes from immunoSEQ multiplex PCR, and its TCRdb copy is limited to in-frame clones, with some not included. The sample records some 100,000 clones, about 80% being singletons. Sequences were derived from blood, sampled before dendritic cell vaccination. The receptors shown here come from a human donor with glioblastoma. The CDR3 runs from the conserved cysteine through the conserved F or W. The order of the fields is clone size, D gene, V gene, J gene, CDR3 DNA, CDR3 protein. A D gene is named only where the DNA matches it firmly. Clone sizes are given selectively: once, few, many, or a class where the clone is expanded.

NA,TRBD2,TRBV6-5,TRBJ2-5,TGTGCCAGCAGTCGGACTAGCGGAGGCCAAGAGACCCAGTACTTC,CASSRTSGGQETQYF
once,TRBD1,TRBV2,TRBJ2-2,TGTGCCAGCAAGCCACAGGGGCATGGCGTAATGACCGGGGAGCTGTTTTTT,CASKPQGHGVMTGELFF
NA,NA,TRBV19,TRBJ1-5,TGTGCCAGTAGTATCGGTGGGAGTCAGCCCCAGCATTTT,CASSIGGSQPQHF
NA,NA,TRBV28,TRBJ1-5,TGTGCCAGCGGACTGCCCCGGGGGGGTAATCAGCCCCAGCATTTT,CASGLPRGGNQPQHF
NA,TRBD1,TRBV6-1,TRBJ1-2,TGTGCCAGCAGTGACCCAGGGACAGGGAAATATGGCTACACCTTC,CASSDPGTGKYGYTF
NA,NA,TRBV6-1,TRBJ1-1,TGTGCCAGCAGTGACCAGGGAGGAAGGGTGAACACTGAAGCTTTCTTT,CASSDQGGRVNTEAFF
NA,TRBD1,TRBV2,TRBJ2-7,TGTGCCAGCACTGCCGGGACAGGGGGCTCAGGCTACGAGCAGTACTTC,CASTAGTGGSGYEQYF
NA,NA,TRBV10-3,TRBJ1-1,TGTGCCACTAGCGACAGCTTGGGGAACACTGAAGCTTTCTTT,CATSDSLGNTEAFF
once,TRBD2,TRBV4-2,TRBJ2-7,TGTGCCAGCAGCCATGTACCCGGACTAGCGGGAGGGAACGAGCAGTACTTC,CASSHVPGLAGGNEQYF
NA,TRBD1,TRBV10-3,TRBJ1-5,TGTGCCATGGGACAGGGGGCAAATCAGCCCCAGCATTTT,CAMGQGANQPQHF
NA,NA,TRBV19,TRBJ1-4,TGTGCCAGTAGTCCCCGGACAGCGGCAACTAATGAAAAACTGTTTTTT,CASSPRTAATNEKLFF
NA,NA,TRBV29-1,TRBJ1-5,TGCAGCGTTGGATTCGGGGGTGGGGAGAATCAGCCCCAGCATTTT,CSVGFGGGENQPQHF
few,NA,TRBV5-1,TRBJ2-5,TGCGCCAGCAGCTTGATGTCCGAGTGGGAGACCCAGTACTTC,CASSLMSEWETQYF
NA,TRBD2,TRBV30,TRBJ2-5,TGTGCCTGGACACCGGGACTAGCCGGCCAAGAGACCCAGTACTTC,CAWTPGLAGQETQYF
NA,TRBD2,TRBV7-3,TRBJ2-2,TGTGCCAGCAGCTTAACGATAGGAGCGGGGGGGCCAGACGGGGAGCTGTTTTTT,CASSLTIGAGGPDGELFF
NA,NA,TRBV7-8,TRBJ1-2,TGTGCCAGCAGCTCGTACGGGGGGGGCTACACCTTC,CASSSYGGGYTF
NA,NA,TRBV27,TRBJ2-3,TGTGCCAGCAGTGGTCTCTGGGACAACACAGATACGCAGTATTTT,CASSGLWDNTDTQYF
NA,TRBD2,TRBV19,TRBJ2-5,TGTGCCAGTAGTATATCGGGAGGGGAGACCCAGTACTTC,CASSISGGETQYF
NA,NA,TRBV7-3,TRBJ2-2,TGTGCCAGCAGCCCGGGGGGCCGCACCGGGGAGCTGTTTTTT,CASSPGGRTGELFF
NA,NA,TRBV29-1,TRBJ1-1,TGCAGCGTTGAAGTCGGGGTCAACACTGAAGCTTTCTTT,CSVEVGVNTEAFF
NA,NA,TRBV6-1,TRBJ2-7,TGTGCCAGCGCACAGGGCTTGGAGACCTACGAGCAGTACTTC,CASAQGLETYEQYF
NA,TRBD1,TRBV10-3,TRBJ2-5,TGTGCCAGCAAGCGACAGGGCCAAGAGACCCAGTACTTC,CASKRQGQETQYF
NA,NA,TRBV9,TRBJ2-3,TGTGCCAGCAGCGTAGGGACAGACGGGAATACGCAGTATTTT,CASSVGTDGNTQYF
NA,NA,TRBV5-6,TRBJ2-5,TGTGCCAGCAGCTTGGGCGGGTGGGGAGAGACCCAGTACTTC,CASSLGGWGETQYF
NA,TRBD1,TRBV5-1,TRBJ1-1,TGCGCCAGCAGGCAAGGACAGGGCCCTGAAGCTTTCTTT,CASRQGQGPEAFF
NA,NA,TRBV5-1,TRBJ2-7,TGCGCCAGCAGCTTGGGGGCGGGAAACCTCTACGAGCAGTACTTC,CASSLGAGNLYEQYF
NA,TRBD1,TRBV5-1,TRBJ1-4,TGCGCCAGCAGCCCCGGGACAGGCAAACTGTTTTTT,CASSPGTGKLFF
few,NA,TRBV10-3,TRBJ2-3,TGTGCCATCACCGGGGTAAGAGGAGCAGATACGCAGTATTTT,CAITGVRGADTQYF
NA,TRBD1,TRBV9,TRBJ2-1,TGTGCCAGCAGCGAAAGACAGGGGCGACTGAATGAGCAGTTCTTC,CASSERQGRLNEQFF
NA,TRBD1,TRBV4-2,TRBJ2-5,TGTGCCAGCAGCCAGGACAGGGGGCAGACCCAGTACTTC,CASSQDRGQTQYF
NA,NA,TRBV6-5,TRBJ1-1,TGTGCCAGCAGTTTTGCAGGCCGGAACACTGAAGCTTTCTTT,CASSFAGRNTEAFF
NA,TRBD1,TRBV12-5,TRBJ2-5,TGTGCTAGTGCTGCCGGGACAGAGAAGATAGAGACCCAGTACTTC,CASAAGTEKIETQYF
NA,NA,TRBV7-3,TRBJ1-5,TGTGCCAGCAGCTTAGTCGAGGTCGGAGACAATCAGCCCCAGCATTTT,CASSLVEVGDNQPQHF
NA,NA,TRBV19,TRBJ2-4,TGTGCCAGTAGTATAGATTGGCAGGGGAAAAACATTCAGTACTTC,CASSIDWQGKNIQYF
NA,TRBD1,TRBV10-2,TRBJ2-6,TGCGCCACCGGACAGGGGGCCAACTCTGGGGCCAACGTCCTGACTTTC,CATGQGANSGANVLTF
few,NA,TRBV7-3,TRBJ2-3,TGTGCCAGCAGCTTGGGCACGACCGGTGCCACAGATACGCAGTATTTT,CASSLGTTGATDTQYF
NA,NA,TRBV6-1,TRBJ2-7,TGTGCCAGCAGTGGTCGGACAGAGCCCTACGAGCAGTACTTC,CASSGRTEPYEQYF
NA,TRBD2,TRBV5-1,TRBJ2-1,TGCGCCAGCAGCTTGAAACTAGCGGGCAACAATGAGCAGTTCTTC,CASSLKLAGNNEQFF
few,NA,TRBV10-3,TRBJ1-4,TGTGCCATCGCTGAGCGGGACGGTAAAATCGAAAAACTGTTTTTT,CAIAERDGKIEKLFF
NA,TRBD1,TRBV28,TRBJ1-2,TGTGCCAGCAGTTTGGCTGGACAGGGGAACAACTATGGCTACACCTTC,CASSLAGQGNNYGYTF
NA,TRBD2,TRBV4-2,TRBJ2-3,TGTGCCAGCAGCCAAGATTGGTCGGCGGGGGGCACAGATACGCAGTATTTT,CASSQDWSAGGTDTQYF
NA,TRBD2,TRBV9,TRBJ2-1,TGTGCCAGCAGCGTAGGCAATAGCGGGGGATACAATGAGCAGTTCTTC,CASSVGNSGGYNEQFF
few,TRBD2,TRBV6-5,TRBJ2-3,TGTGCCAGCAGTTACTCGCTAGCGGGATCCACAGATACGCAGTATTTT,CASSYSLAGSTDTQYF
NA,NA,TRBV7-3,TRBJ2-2,TGTGCCAGCAGCCATGGGACTTTCACCGGGGAGCTGTTTTTT,CASSHGTFTGELFF
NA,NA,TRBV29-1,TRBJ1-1,TGCAGCGGCCAAACAGGGATCCGGGAAGCTTTCTTT,CSGQTGIREAFF
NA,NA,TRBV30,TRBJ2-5,TGTGCCTGGAGTGTAGGGGAACCCCATAAGGAGACCCAGTACTTC,CAWSVGEPHKETQYF
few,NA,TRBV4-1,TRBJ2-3,TGCGCCAGCAGCCAAGATGTGCTCTCCTCGCGGAGGGATACGCAGTATTTT,CASSQDVLSSRRDTQYF
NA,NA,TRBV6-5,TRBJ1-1,TGTGCCAGCAGACCAGGGTGGTCGGGCGACCCTGAAGCTTTCTTT,CASRPGWSGDPEAFF
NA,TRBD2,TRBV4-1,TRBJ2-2,TGCGCCAGCAGCCAAGTTGGAGGGACTAGCACTTACACCGGGGAGCTGTTTTTT,CASSQVGGTSTYTGELFF
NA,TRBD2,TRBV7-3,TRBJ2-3,TGTGCCAGCTTAGCGGGGGGGTCCACAGATACGCAGTATTTT,CASLAGGSTDTQYF